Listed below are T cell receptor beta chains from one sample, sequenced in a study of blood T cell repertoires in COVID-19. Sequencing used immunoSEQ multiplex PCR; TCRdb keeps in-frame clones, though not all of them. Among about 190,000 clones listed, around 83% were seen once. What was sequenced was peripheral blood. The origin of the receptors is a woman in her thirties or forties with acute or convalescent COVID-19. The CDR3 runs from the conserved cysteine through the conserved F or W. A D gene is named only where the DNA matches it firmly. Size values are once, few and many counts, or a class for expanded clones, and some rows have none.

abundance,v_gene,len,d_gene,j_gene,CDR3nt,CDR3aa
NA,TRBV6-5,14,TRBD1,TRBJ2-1,TGTGCCAGCAGTTACTCGACAGGGAGAGGTGAGCAGTTCTTC,CASSYSTGRGEQFF
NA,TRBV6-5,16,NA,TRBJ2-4,TGTGCCAGCAGTTACTCGTCAGTGCTGGCCAAAAACATTCAGTACTTC,CASSYSSVLAKNIQYF
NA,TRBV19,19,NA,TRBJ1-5,TGTGCCAGTAGTATTTCTCACGGGGGAACGGGGAATAGCAATCAGCCCCAGCATTTT,CASSISHGGTGNSNQPQHF
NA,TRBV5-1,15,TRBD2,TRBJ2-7,TGCGCCAGCAGCCACGGAGCGGGACGCTCCTACGAGCAGTACTTC,CASSHGAGRSYEQYF
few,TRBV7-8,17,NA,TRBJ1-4,TGTGCCAGCAGCTTAGCGCTCTCTTCCCCGGGCCAGGGGTGGCTGTTTTTT,CASSLALSSPGQGWLFF
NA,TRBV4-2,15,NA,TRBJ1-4,TGTGCCAGCAGCAAAGCCCACAGGGTTAATGAAAAACTGTTTTTT,CASSKAHRVNEKLFF
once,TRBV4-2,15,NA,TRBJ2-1,TGTGCCAGCAGCCAAGATTGGGACTTCTACAATGAGCAGTTCTTC,CASSQDWDFYNEQFF
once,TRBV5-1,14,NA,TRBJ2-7,TGCGCCAGCACGCGGACACTCCTATCCTACGAGCAGTACTTC,CASTRTLLSYEQYF
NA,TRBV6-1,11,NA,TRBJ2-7,TGTGCCAGCATTGAACAGGACGAGCAGTACTTC,CASIEQDEQYF
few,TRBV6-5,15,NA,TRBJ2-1,TGTGCCAGCAGCCCCTCGTGGGCAGGGAGGAATGAGCAGTTCTTC,CASSPSWAGRNEQFF
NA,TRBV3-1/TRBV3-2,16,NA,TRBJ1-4,TGTGCCAGCAGCCAAGAAGGGGCGAGGTTTAATGAAAAACTGTTTTTT,CASSQEGARFNEKLFF
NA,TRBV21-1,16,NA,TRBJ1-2,TGTGCCAGCAGCAAAGAGCGACAGCGACCCAGTGATGGCTACACCTTC,CASSKERQRPSDGYTF
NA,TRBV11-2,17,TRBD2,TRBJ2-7,TGTGCCAGCAGATCAATATCCGGGACTAGCAGATTATACGAGCAGTACTTC,CASRSISGTSRLYEQYF
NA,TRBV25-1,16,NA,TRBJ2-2,TGTGCCAGCAGCGAAATGCAGGGCCCTATGCCCGGGGAGCTGTTTTTT,CASSEMQGPMPGELFF
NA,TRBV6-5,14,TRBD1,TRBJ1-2,TGTGCCAGCAGTTACTCGACAGGGGACTATGGCTACACCTTC,CASSYSTGDYGYTF
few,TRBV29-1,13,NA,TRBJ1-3,TGCAGCGTTGCAGACGTCTCTGGAAACACCATATATTTT,CSVADVSGNTIYF
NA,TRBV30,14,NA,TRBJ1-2,TGTGCCTGGAAGTTCGGGGGGGGGATGAGTGGCTACACCTTC,CAWKFGGGMSGYTF
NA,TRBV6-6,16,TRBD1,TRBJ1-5,TGTGCCAGCAGACAATTCCGTCGGACAGGGACTCAGCCCCAGCATTTT,CASRQFRRTGTQPQHF
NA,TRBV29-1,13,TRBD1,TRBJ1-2,TGCAGCCTACAAAGGACAGGGGGCGATGGCTACACCTTC,CSLQRTGGDGYTF
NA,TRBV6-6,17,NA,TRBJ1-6,TGTGCCAGCAGTCGGGTCCAAAGGAGCTCCTATAATTCACCCCTCCACTTT,CASSRVQRSSYNSPLHF
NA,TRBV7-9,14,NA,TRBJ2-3,TGTGCCAGCAGCCCTCCGACTAGCACAGATACGCAGTATTTT,CASSPPTSTDTQYF
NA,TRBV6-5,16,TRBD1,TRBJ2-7,TGTGCCAGCAGTTACAGAGGGGGCAAAGGCACCTACGAGCAGTACTTC,CASSYRGGKGTYEQYF
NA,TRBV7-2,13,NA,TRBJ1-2,TGTGCCAGCAGCTTTTATCGGGACTATGGCTACACCTTC,CASSFYRDYGYTF
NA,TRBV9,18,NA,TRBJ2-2,TGTGCCAGCAGCGCCCCCCACAGGGTAGCCCAACCCACCGGGGAGCTGTTTTTT,CASSAPHRVAQPTGELFF
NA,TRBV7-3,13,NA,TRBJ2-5,TGTGCCAGCAGCAAACTAGCACAAGAGACCCAGTACTTC,CASSKLAQETQYF
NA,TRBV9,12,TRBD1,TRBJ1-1,TGTGCCAGCAGTACAGGGGCTTCTGAAGCTTTCTTT,CASSTGASEAFF
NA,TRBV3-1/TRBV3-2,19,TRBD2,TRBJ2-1,TGTGCCAGCAGCCAAGATCCAACTAGCGAGACGCCCTCCTACAATGAGCAGTTCTTC,CASSQDPTSETPSYNEQFF
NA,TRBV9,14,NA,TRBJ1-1,TGTGCCAGCACCGCCGGACAGCCGAACACTGAAGCTTTCTTT,CASTAGQPNTEAFF
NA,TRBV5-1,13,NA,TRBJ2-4,TGCGCCAGCAGCTTGGGCGGGGCGGACATTCAGTACTTC,CASSLGGADIQYF